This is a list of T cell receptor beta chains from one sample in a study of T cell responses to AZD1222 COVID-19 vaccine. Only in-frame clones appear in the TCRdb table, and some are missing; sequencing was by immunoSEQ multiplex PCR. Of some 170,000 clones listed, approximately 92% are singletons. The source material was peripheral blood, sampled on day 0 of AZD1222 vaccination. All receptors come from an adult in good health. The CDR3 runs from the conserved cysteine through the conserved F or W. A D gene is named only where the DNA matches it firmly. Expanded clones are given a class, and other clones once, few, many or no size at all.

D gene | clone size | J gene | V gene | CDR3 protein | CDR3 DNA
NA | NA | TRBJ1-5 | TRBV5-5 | CASSFAGNSNQPQHF | TGTGCCAGCAGCTTTGCAGGGAATAGCAATCAGCCCCAGCATTTT
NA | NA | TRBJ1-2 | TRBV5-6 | CASSWGTTYGYTF | TGTGCCAGCAGCTGGGGGACCACTTATGGCTACACCTTC
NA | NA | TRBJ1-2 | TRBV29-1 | CSGGGNGGYTF | TGCAGCGGAGGGGGGAACGGTGGCTACACCTTC
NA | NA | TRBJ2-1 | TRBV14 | CASSQGQGSYNEQFF | TGTGCCAGCAGCCAAGGGCAGGGCTCCTACAATGAGCAGTTCTTC
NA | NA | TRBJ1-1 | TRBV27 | CASSLRGIKNTEAFF | TGTGCCAGCAGTCTCAGGGGAATCAAGAACACTGAAGCTTTCTTT
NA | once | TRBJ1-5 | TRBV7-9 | CASSSGRGLNQPQHF | TGTGCCAGCAGCTCTGGAAGGGGCCTTAATCAGCCCCAGCATTTT
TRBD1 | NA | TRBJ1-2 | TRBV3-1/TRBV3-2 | CASSQGQTGYGYTF | TGTGCCAGCAGCCAAGGCCAGACAGGGTATGGCTACACCTTC
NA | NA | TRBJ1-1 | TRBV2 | CASSERGPMNTEAFF | TGTGCCAGCAGTGAACGGGGTCCCATGAACACTGAAGCTTTCTTT
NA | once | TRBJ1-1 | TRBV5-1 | CASSIGQKNTEAFF | TGCGCCAGCAGCATAGGACAGAAGAACACTGAAGCTTTCTTT
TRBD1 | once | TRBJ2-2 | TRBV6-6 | CASRAGGSGELFF | TGTGCCAGCCGGGCAGGGGGCTCCGGGGAGCTGTTTTTT
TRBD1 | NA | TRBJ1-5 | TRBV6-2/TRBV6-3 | CASSGQGIRQPQHF | TGTGCCAGCAGTGGACAGGGGATTCGTCAGCCCCAGCATTTT
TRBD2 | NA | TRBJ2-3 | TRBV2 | CASSPSLAGGRDTQYF | TGTGCCAGCAGTCCCTCATTAGCGGGAGGGAGAGATACGCAGTATTTT
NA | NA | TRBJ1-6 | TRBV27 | CASSFQNSPLHF | TGTGCCAGCAGTTTCCAAAATTCACCCCTCCACTTT
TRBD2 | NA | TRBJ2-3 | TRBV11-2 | CASSLRLGSGVLGGNTQYF | TGTGCCAGCAGCTTACGCCTGGGGAGCGGGGTGCTCGGTGGCAATACGCAGTATTTT
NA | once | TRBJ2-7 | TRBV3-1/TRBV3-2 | CASSQDGYEQYF | TGTGCCAGCAGCCAAGATGGGTACGAGCAGTACTTC
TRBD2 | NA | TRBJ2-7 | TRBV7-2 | CASRSAGGSYEQYF | TGTGCCAGCAGGAGTGCGGGAGGGTCCTACGAGCAGTACTTC
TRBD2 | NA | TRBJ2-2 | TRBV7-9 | CASSPVEVAGAGKPGELFF | TGTGCCAGCAGCCCGGTGGAGGTAGCGGGAGCCGGGAAACCCGGGGAGCTGTTTTTT
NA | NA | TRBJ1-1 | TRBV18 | CASSLMENGNTEAFF | TGTGCCAGCTCACTCATGGAAAACGGAAACACTGAAGCTTTCTTT
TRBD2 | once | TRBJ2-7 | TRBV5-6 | CASSSGGADLEQYF | TGTGCCAGCAGCTCCGGGGGGGCCGATCTCGAGCAGTACTTC
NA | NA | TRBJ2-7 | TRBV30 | CAWSEDYEQYF | TGTGCCTGGAGTGAAGACTACGAGCAGTACTTC
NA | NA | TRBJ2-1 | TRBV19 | CASTQPRGESNEQFF | TGTGCCAGTACCCAACCCAGGGGAGAATCCAATGAGCAGTTCTTC
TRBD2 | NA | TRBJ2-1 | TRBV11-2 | CASSSGTRLGEQFF | TGTGCCAGCAGCTCAGGGACTAGGTTGGGTGAGCAGTTCTTC
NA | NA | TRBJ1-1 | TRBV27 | CASIRGSTEAFF | TGTGCCAGCATTCGGGGGAGCACTGAAGCTTTCTTT
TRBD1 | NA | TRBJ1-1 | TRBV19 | CASTPRTGGTEAFF | TGTGCCAGTACCCCCAGGACAGGGGGCACTGAAGCTTTCTTT
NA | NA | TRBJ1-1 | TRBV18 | CASSPDSAEAFF | TGTGCCAGCTCACCGGACTCGGCTGAAGCTTTCTTT
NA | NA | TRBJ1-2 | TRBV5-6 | CASSLDRAHYGYTF | TGTGCCAGCAGCTTGGACAGGGCTCACTATGGCTACACCTTC
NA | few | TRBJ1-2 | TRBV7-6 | CASSLVALPDSGYGYTF | TGTGCCAGCAGCTTAGTGGCCCTCCCGGACTCGGGCTATGGCTACACCTTC
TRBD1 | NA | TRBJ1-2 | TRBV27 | CASSAGTAYYGYTF | TGTGCCAGCAGTGCCGGGACAGCTTACTATGGCTACACCTTC
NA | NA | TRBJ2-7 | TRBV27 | CASSQDMLGYEQYF | TGTGCCAGCAGTCAGGACATGCTCGGCTACGAGCAGTACTTC
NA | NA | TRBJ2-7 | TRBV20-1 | CSARGGDEQYF | TGCAGTGCTAGAGGAGGGGACGAGCAGTACTTC